The 26 T cell receptor beta chains presented below share a single source sample, sequenced in a study of T cells in Graves' hyperthyroidism and ophthalmopathy. Amplification yielded TCR beta CDR3 regions, with RNA transcripts as the source. Researchers ran a first-round RT-PCR on the TCR CDR3 using the HTBI primer set. TCRdb reanalysed the multiplex PCR reads using MiXCR and keeps one entry per CDR3 protein. The sample records almost 250,000 distinct CDR3 sequences, approximately 25% being singletons. The source material was blood. The receptors were gathered from a woman aged 40 to 49 with Graves' ophthalmopathy.

This clonotype was found many times. V and J are TRBV6-2 or TRBV6-3 and TRBJ2-6; maybe TRBD2 (6 bases). The germline CDR1 and CDR2 sequences are MNHEY and SVGEGT. V lost 4 bases and J 8 bases, leaving 18 bases between the germline ends. The CDR3 has 16 amino acids. Here the CDR3 reads CASSWEASEVSNVLTF. The CDR3 bases are TGTGCCAGCAGTTGGGAGGCATCCGAAGTGTCCAACGTCCTGACTTTC.

Ten or more counts support this clonotype. The gene calls are TRBV6-1 and TRBJ2-3; D gene ambiguous. The CDR3 consists of 12 residues. Trimming removed 10 bases at V and 3 bases at J, with 11 bases between. The V gene's germline CDR1 is MNHNS and CDR2 SASEGT. The CDR3 reads CAILQATDTQYF. CDR3 coding DNA: TGTGCCATCCTGCAAGCGACAGATACGCAGTATTTT.

This clonotype was detected a few times. Its ends do not fully match the called genes, so a read error is possible. The chain is built from TRBV25-1 and TRBJ1-1, with 8 bases aligning to TRBD1. The CDR3 runs to 13 residues. The germline V gene encodes CDR1 MGHDK and CDR2 SYGVNS. The CDR3, as DNA: TGTGCCAGCAGTGCCCAGGGGGCGTCTGAAGCTTGCTTT. This codes for CASSAQGASEACF.

Many counts were recorded for this clonotype. The J gene is TRBJ1-2, the V gene TRBV27, with TRBD1 as a possible D gene (6 bases). V was clipped by 6 bases and J by 4 bases, with 12 bases between them. In germline, CDR1 is MNHEY, CDR2 SMNVEV (reference sequence). This CDR3 contains 13 residues. Written as DNA, the CDR3 is TGTGCCAGCAGGCCAGGGGTGGGCTATGGCTACACCTTC. It codes for CASRPGVGYGYTF.

This clonotype was observed at least ten times. This chain joins TRBV19 and TRBJ1-2, with D uncertain. Trimming pared 5 bases from V and 10 bases from J, leaving 5 bases between. Germline CDR1 reads LNHDA; CDR2 reads SQIVND (reference sequence). This CDR3 comprises 9 residues. CDR3 residues: CASSPFYTF. For the CDR3, the DNA is TGTGCCAGTAGTCCCTTCTACACCTTC.

This clonotype was counted only a few times. V usage is TRBV5-1 and J usage is TRBJ2-7, with D unresolved. This CDR3 comprises 13 residues. Germline V gene data show CDR1 as SGHRS and CDR2 as YFSETQ. With 1 base removed from V and 3 bases from J, the gap between germline ends came to 8 bases. The CDR3 reads CASSLTPLYEQYF. The CDR3 nucleotides are TGCGCCAGCAGCTTGACCCCTCTCTACGAGCAGTACTTC.

This clonotype was seen many times. This sequence joins TRBV30 and TRBJ1-5; D call uncertain. V lost 2 bases and J lost 5, with 10 bases in between. CDR3 length: 13 amino acids. Germline V gene data show CDR1 as GTSNPN and CDR2 as SVGIG (reference sequence). CDR3 sequence (DNA): TGTGCCTGGAGTTCGGCCAGCTATCAGCCCCAGCATTTT. This codes for CAWSSASYQPQHF.

The V call is TRBV12-3 or TRBV12-4, the J call TRBJ2-2; possible D gene TRBD1, 6 bases. The CDR3 loop spans 13 amino acids. V shed 6 bases and J shed 4 bases, with 9 bases lying between them. CDR3 in DNA: TGTGCCAGCAGACTACAGGGCACCGGGGAGCTGTTTTTT. It encodes CASRLQGTGELFF.

Many counts were recorded for this clonotype. V and J are TRBV19 and TRBJ1-1; D is unclear. The length of the CDR3 is 14 residues. The V and J ends lost 1 base and 0 bases respectively, with 6 bases between them. Germline CDR1 and CDR2: LNHDA and SQIVND (reference sequence). The CDR3: CASSIADLNTEAFF. The DNA for the CDR3 is TGTGCCAGTAGTATAGCTGATCTGAACACTGAAGCTTTCTTT.

This clonotype has a count of ten or more. The chain uses TRBV28 and TRBJ2-5; D is unclear. The V gene lost 4 bases and the J gene lost 5 bases, with 14 bases spanning the gap. Germline-derived CDR1 and CDR2 are MDHEN and SYDVKM. CDR3 length equals 14 residues. The DNA for the CDR3 is TGTGCCAGCAGTTCCTACGGCCCACGGGAGACCCAGTACTTC. Its protein product is CASSSYGPRETQYF.

DNA for the CDR3: TGTGCCATCTCATCGTCTTCAGGCGGGAGGGCCGTGGAGACCCAGTACTTC. It encodes CAISSSSGGRAVETQYF. The V and J genes are TRBV10-3 and TRBJ2-5; TRBD2 matches at 9 bases. The CDR3 has 17 residues. Germline values: CDR1 ENHRY, CDR2 SYGVKD. V trimming: 8 bases; J trimming: 5 bases; junction bases outside the gene matches: 18.

The chain links TRBV6-5 to TRBJ2-5; 7 bases are a match to TRBD1. V was clipped by 6 bases and J by 5 bases; unmatched bases: 9. CDR3 length: 14 amino acids. From germline, CDR1 is MNHEY and CDR2 SVGAGI. CDR3 DNA sequence: TGTGCCAGCAGCTCCGACAGGGCTGACGAGACCCAGTACTTC. This sequence encodes CASSSDRADETQYF.

This clonotype was seen more than once but under ten times. The chain uses TRBV7-2 and TRBJ1-5, with D unclear. The CDR3 spans 13 residues. The germline V gene encodes CDR1 SGHTA and CDR2 FQGNSA. Trimming left V 3 bases short and J 2 bases short, with 5 bases between. The CDR3 reads CASSFSGNQPQHF. CDR3 DNA: TGTGCCAGCAGCTTCTCAGGCAATCAGCCCCAGCATTTT.

In this sample, this clonotype turned up many times. V usage is TRBV28 and J usage is TRBJ2-2; D unresolved. The CDR3 extends over 15 amino acids. Trimming removed 3 bases at V and 6 bases at J, with 14 bases between. Germline CDR1 MDHEN, CDR2 SYDVKM. DNA for the CDR3: TGTGCCAGCAGTTTTAGGCAGGATCGGGCCGGGGAGCTGTTTTTT. Protein: CASSFRQDRAGELFF.

The CDR3 nucleotides are TGTGCCAGCAGTCCCCGGGGGACGGGAGGGCCAGAGACCCAGTACTTC. Its protein is CASSPRGTGGPETQYF. The V gene is TRBV28, the J gene TRBJ2-5; 8 bases fit TRBD2. From germline, CDR1 is MDHEN and CDR2 SYDVKM. The CDR3 length is 16 residues. Trimming at V came to 5 bases and at J to 4 bases, leaving 12 bases not matched to a gene. The full variable domain, rest sourced from reference TRBV28 and TRBJ2-5, is DVKVTQSSRYLVKRTGEKVFLECVQDMDHENMFWYRQDPGLGLRLIYFSYDVKMKEKGDIPEGYSVSREKKERFSLILESASTNQTSMYLCASSPRGTGGPETQYFGPGTRLLVL.

There are many counts of this clonotype. The chain recombines TRBV6-2 or TRBV6-3 with TRBJ1-1; D ambiguous. Germline assignment: CDR1 MNHEY and CDR2 SVGEGT. This CDR3 is built from 14 residues. V lost 0 bases and J 1 base, leaving 6 bases between the germline ends. CDR3 sequence: CASSYSKGNTEAFF. The CDR3 nucleotides read TGTGCCAGCAGTTACTCGAAGGGGAACACTGAAGCTTTCTTT.

This clonotype was observed at least ten times. V is TRBV29-1 and J is TRBJ1-1, with TRBD1 matching 7 bases. V lost 6 bases and J lost 1; bases outside the gene matches: 8. Per the germline V gene, CDR1 is SQVTM and CDR2 is ANQGSEA. The CDR3 sequence is 14 residues long. CDR3 sequence: CSVGNRGGNTEAFF. The DNA of the CDR3 is TGCAGCGTAGGGAACAGGGGAGGGAACACTGAAGCTTTCTTT.

This clonotype was seen ten or more times. V and J are TRBV12-3 or TRBV12-4 and TRBJ2-7; tentative D call: TRBD1 (6 bases). The CDR3 totals 13 residues. The ends were cut back, 6 bases at V and 2 bases at J, with 11 bases in the middle. DNA of the CDR3: TGTGCCAGCAGACGACAGGACCCCTACGAGCAGTACTTC. Its protein product is CASRRQDPYEQYF.

This clonotype was recorded at least ten times. This chain links TRBV20-1 with TRBJ2-7; 7 bases align to TRBD1. In germline, CDR1 is DFQATT, CDR2 SNEGSKA (reference sequence). The CDR3 has 14 amino acids. V dropped 3 bases and J dropped 0; count of bases not matched to a gene: 5. The CDR3 reads CSARGQGVSYEQYF. The CDR3 region has the DNA TGCAGTGCTAGGGGGCAGGGGGTCTCCTACGAGCAGTACTTC.

This clonotype showed up many times. V gene TRBV6-2 or TRBV6-3 combines with J gene TRBJ2-7, with a tentative D call TRBD2 (5 bases). This CDR3 comprises 15 residues. Germline CDR1 is MNHEY and CDR2 is SVGEGT. V lost 5 bases and J 3 bases, leaving 17 bases between the germline ends. In DNA, the CDR3 is TGTGCCAGCAGTCCCCCGCCGGACGGAGGCTACGAGCAGTACTTC. It encodes CASSPPPDGGYEQYF.

This clonotype showed up many times. This chain links TRBV25-1 with TRBJ2-5; D might be TRBD1 (6 bases). Germline CDR1 is MGHDK and CDR2 is SYGVNS. V lost 6 bases, J lost 4 bases, and 21 bases lay in between. The CDR3 contains 16 residues. In nucleotides, the CDR3 is TGTGCCAGCAGCGAACAGGGAAGGGGCTCTGGAGAGACCCAGTACTTC. Protein product: CASSEQGRGSGETQYF.

Ten or more counts support this clonotype. The genes are TRBV9 and TRBJ1-1; 8 bases agree with TRBD1. The junction had 15 bases not matched to a gene; V was cut back by 3 bases and J by 8 bases. There are 16 residues in the CDR3. Germline V gene sequence: CDR1 SGDLS, CDR2 YYNGEE. The CDR3 nucleotides are TGTGCCAGCAGCGAAATCGAAGACAGGGGACGGGAGGAAGCTTTCTTT. Translation gives CASSEIEDRGREEAFF.

Only one count was recorded for this clonotype. CDR3 DNA sequence: TGTGCCAGCAGTCTTACTCAGGGGGCTGGAAACACCATATATTTT. Amino acid sequence: CASSLTQGAGNTIYF. This chain links TRBV27 with TRBJ1-3; 7 nucleotides line up with TRBD1. Germline V gene data show CDR1 as MNHEY and CDR2 as SMNVEV (reference sequence). The junction had 6 bases not matched to a gene; V was cut back by 5 bases and J by 2 bases. The CDR3 runs 15 residues.

The chain has TRBV12-3 or TRBV12-4 and TRBJ2-5; D perhaps matches TRBD2 (6 bases). Trimming took off 1 base at V and 1 base at J, with 7 bases between the two ends. This CDR3 is 14 amino acids long. The CDR3 spells CASSLGTTQETQYF. In DNA form, the CDR3 reads TGTGCCAGCAGTTTAGGGACTACCCAAGAGACCCAGTACTTC.

In its sample, this clonotype was seen many times. V usage is TRBV7-9 and J usage is TRBJ1-2, with 9 bases lining up with TRBD1. The length of the CDR3 is 14 residues. The germline V gene encodes CDR1 SEHNR and CDR2 FQNEAQ (reference sequence). V lost 4 bases to trimming and J lost 6 bases; unmatched junction nucleotides: 6. The CDR3, as DNA: TGTGCCAGCAGCTCCCCCGGGACAGGGCATGGCTACACCTTC. This sequence encodes CASSSPGTGHGYTF.

This clonotype was seen a few times. The chain has TRBV11-3 and TRBJ2-7; TRBD1 might be the D (5 bases). Germline V gene sequence: CDR1 SGHNT, CDR2 YENEEA. The CDR3 covers 15 residues. Trimming removed 5 bases from V and 2 bases from J, with 16 bases in between. The CDR3 loop is CASSLAAADTYEQYF. The CDR3 region has the DNA TGTGCCAGCAGCCTCGCGGCGGCGGACACCTACGAGCAGTACTTC.